The entry below describes one T cell receptor beta chain. This specimen belongs to a study of blood T cell repertoires in COVID-19. Study details: COVID-19 samples, acute and convalescent, were from the United States, Italy and Spain. T cells, B-cell-depleted T cells, or PBMCs supplied cDNA or gDNA.

From germline, CDR1 is MNHEY and CDR2 SVGEGT. This CDR3 has 14 residues. Unmatched junction bases numbered 0, after V lost 4 bases and J lost 2 bases. Original handling: Amplification from reference gene primers served as the basis for estimated nucleated cell counts. Measured with immunoSEQ multiplex PCR; TCRdb has only the in-frame clones, and not every one. V and J calls and clone size are copied from that table; D and trimming were computed from the DNA. The repertoire holds fewer than 130,000 clones, with roughly 87% as singletons. This receptor was identified in a human donor in a cohort sampled during active COVID-19. Source material: peripheral blood. This sequence joins TRBV6-2 or TRBV6-3 and TRBJ1-5, with 9 bases aligning to TRBD1. The CDR3, as DNA: TGTGCCAGCAGTTGGACAGGGGGCAATCAGCCCCAGCATTTT. This sequence encodes CASSWTGGNQPQHF.